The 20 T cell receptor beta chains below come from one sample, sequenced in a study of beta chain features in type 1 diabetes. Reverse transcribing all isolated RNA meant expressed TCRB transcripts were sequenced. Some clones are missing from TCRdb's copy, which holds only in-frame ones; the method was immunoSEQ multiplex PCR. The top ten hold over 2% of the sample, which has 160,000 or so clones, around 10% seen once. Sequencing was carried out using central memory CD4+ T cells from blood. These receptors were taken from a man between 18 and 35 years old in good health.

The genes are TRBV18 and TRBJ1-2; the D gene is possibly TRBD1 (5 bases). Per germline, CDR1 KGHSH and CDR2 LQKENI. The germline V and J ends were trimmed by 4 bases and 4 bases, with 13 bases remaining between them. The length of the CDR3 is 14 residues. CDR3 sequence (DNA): TGTGCCAGCTCACGTACCGGGACTTTCTATGGCTACACCTTC. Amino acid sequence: CASSRTGTFYGYTF.

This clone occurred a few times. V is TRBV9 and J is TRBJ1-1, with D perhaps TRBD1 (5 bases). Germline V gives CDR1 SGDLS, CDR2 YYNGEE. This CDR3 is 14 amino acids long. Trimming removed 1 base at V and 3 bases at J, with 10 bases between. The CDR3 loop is CASSVTDRDTEAFF. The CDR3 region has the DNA TGTGCCAGCAGCGTAACCGACAGAGACACTGAAGCTTTCTTT. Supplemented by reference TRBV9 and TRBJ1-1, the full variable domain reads DSGVTQTPKHLITATGQRVTLRCSPRSGDLSVYWYQQSLDQGLQFLIQYYNGEERAKGNILERFSAQQFPDLHSELNLSSLELGDSALYFCASSVTDRDTEAFFGQGTRLTVV.

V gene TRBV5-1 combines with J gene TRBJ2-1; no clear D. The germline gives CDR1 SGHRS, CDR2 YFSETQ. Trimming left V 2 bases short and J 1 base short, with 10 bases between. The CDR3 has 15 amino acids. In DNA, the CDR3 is TGCGCCAGCAGCTTCGATACGGATTCCTACAATGAGCAGTTCTTC. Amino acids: CASSFDTDSYNEQFF.

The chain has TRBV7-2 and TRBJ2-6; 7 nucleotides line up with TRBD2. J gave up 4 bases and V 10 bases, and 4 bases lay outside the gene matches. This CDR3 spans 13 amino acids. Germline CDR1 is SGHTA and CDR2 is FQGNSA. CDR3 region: CATREGGANVLTF. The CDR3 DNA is TGTGCCACCAGGGAGGGAGGGGCCAACGTCCTGACTTTC.

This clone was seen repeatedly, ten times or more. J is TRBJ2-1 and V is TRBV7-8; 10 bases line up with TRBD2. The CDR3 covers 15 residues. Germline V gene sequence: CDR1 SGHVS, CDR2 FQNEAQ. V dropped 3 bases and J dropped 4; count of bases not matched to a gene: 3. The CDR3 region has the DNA TGTGCCAGCAGCTTTAGCGGGAGGAGGTACAATGAGCAGTTCTTC. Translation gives CASSFSGRRYNEQFF.

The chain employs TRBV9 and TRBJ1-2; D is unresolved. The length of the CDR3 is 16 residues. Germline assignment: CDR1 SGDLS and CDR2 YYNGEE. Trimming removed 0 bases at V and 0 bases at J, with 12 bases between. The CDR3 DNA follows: TGTGCCAGCAGCGTAGGGCAGACTCCAGCTAACTATGGCTACACCTTC. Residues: CASSVGQTPANYGYTF. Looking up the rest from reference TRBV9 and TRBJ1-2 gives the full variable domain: DSGVTQTPKHLITATGQRVTLRCSPRSGDLSVYWYQQSLDQGLQFLIQYYNGEERAKGNILERFSAQQFPDLHSELNLSSLELGDSALYFCASSVGQTPANYGYTFGSGTRLTVV.

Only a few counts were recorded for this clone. The CDR3 is CASSVPGQGIADTQYF. The CDR3 region has the DNA TGTGCCAGCAGCGTACCGGGACAGGGGATAGCAGATACGCAGTATTTT. The V and J genes are TRBV2 and TRBJ2-3; TRBD1 matches 10 bases. The CDR3 has 16 residues. Germline V gives CDR1 SNHLY, CDR2 FYNNEI. The J segment lost 4 bases and the V segment lost 6 bases, leaving 10 bases of the junction unmatched.

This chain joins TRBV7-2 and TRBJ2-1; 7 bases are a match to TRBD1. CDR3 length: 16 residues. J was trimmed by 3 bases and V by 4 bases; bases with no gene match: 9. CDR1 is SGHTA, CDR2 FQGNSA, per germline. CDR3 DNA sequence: TGTGCCAGCAGCTGGGCCGGGACAGCTGGCTACAATGAGCAGTTCTTC. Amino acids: CASSWAGTAGYNEQFF.

CDR3 sequence (DNA): TGTGCCAGCTCACCGGGGACAGTTTATCAGCCCCAGCATTTT. Translation gives CASSPGTVYQPQHF. The chain couples TRBV18 to TRBJ1-5, with 7 bases fitting TRBD1. CDR1 KGHSH and CDR2 LQKENI come from the germline V gene. Trimming at V came to 3 bases and at J to 5 bases, leaving 4 bases not matched to a gene. CDR3 size: 14 residues.

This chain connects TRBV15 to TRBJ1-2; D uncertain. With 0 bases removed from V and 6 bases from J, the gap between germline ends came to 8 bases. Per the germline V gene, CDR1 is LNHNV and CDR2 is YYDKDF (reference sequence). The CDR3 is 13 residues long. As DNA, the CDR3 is TGTGCCACCAGCAGAGATCGAGAGAATGGCTACACCTTC. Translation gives CATSRDRENGYTF.

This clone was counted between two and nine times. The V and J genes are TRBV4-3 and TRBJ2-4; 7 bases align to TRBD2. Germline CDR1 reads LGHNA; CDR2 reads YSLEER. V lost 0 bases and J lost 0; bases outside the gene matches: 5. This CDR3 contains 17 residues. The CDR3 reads CASSQEVQRGAKNIQYF. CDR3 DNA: TGCGCCAGCAGCCAAGAAGTCCAGCGGGGAGCCAAAAACATTCAGTACTTC.

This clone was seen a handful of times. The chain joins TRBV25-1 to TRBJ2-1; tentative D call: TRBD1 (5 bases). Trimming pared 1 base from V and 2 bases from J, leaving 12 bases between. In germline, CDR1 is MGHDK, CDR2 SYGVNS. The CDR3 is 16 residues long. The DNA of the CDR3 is TGTGCCAGCAGTGAATTTAGGGGTGGGACCTACAATGAGCAGTTCTTC. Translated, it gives CASSEFRGGTYNEQFF.

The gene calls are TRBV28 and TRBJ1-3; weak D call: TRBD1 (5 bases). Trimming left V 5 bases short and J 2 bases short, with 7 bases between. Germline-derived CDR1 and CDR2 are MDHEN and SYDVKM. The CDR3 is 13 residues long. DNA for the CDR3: TGTGCCAGCAGTGCAGGGCCTGGAAACACCATATATTTT. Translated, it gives CASSAGPGNTIYF.

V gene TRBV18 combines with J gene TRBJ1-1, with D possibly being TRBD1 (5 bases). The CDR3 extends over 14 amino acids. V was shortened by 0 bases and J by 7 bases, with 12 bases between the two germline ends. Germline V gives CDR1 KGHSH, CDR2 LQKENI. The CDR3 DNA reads TGTGCCAGCTCACCACCCAGGGATGGAGTTGAAGCTTTCTTT. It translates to CASSPPRDGVEAFF.

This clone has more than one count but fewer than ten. In DNA, the CDR3 is TGTGCCAGCAGCTCCCGGCTTGAAAAACTGTTTTTT. The encoded protein is CASSSRLEKLFF. The J gene is TRBJ1-4, the V gene TRBV7-9; D is undetermined. This CDR3 has 12 residues. V gave up 4 bases and J gave up 7 bases, with 7 bases separating them. Per germline, CDR1 SEHNR and CDR2 FQNEAQ (reference sequence). Using reference TRBV7-9 and TRBJ1-4 for the parts outside the CDR3, the full variable domain is DTGVSQNPRHKITKRGQNVTFRCDPISEHNRLYWYRQTLGQGPEFLTYFQNEAQLEKSRLLSDRFSAERPKGSFSTLEIQRTEQGDSAMYLCASSSRLEKLFFGSGTQLSVL.

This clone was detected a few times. CDR3 in amino acids: CASSQDHTFSQETQYF. Here the CDR3 DNA reads TGCGCCAGCAGCCAAGATCACACTTTTTCGCAAGAGACCCAGTACTTC. The V gene is TRBV4-3, the J gene TRBJ2-5; unclear D gene. Germline-derived CDR1 and CDR2 are LGHNA and YSLEER. Trimming shortened V by 0 bases and J by 2 bases, and 13 bases separated the two germline ends. This CDR3 has 16 residues.

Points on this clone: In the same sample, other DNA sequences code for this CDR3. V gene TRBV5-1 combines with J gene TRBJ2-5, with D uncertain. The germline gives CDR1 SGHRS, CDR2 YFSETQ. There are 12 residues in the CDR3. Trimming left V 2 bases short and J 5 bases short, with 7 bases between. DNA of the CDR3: TGCGCCAGCAGCTTCACCCAGGAGACCCAGTACTTC. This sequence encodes CASSFTQETQYF.

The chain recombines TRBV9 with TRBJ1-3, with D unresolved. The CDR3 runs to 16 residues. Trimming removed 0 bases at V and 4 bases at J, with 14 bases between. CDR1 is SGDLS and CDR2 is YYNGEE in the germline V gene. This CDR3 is CASSVGSGGQGNTIYF. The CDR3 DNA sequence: TGTGCCAGCAGCGTAGGCAGTGGCGGGCAGGGAAACACCATATATTTT.

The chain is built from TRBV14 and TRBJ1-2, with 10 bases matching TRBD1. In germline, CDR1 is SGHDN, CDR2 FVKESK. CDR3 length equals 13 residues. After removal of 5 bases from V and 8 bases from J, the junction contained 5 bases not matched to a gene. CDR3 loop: CASSWDRGAGYTF. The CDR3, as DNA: TGTGCCAGCAGCTGGGACAGGGGAGCCGGCTACACCTTC.

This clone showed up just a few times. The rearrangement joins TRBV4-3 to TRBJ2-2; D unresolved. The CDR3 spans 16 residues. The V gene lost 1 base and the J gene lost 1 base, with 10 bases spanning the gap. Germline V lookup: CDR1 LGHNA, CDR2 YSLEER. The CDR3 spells CASSQGLSLNTGELFF. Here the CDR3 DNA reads TGCGCCAGCAGCCAAGGTCTCAGTCTGAACACCGGGGAGCTGTTTTTT.